The 2 T cell receptor beta chains presented below share a single source sample, sequenced in a study of T cell responses to AZD1222 COVID-19 vaccine. Clones were sequenced by immunoSEQ multiplex PCR, and TCRdb holds only the in-frame ones, with some missing. The table shows some 140,000 clones, with 75% to 85% occurring only once. The source material was peripheral blood, sampled 28 days after the second dose of the MenACWY control vaccine. These TCRs come from an adult who received the MenACWY meningococcal vaccine as a control.

V usage is TRBV5-4 and J usage is TRBJ2-1, with 9 nucleotides matching TRBD2. Trimming at V came to 4 bases and at J to 2 bases, leaving 10 bases not matched to a gene. The CDR3 consists of 17 residues. Germline CDR1 and CDR2: SGHNT and YYREEE (reference sequence). CDR3 sequence (DNA): TGTGCCAGCAGCCCCCCCGGGCGGGGGGGAACCTACAATGAGCAGTTCTTC. Amino acids: CASSPPGRGGTYNEQFF.

V gene TRBV27 combines with J gene TRBJ1-1; D is unclear. The CDR3 runs 14 residues. V was trimmed by 4 bases and J by 0 bases, leaving 9 bases between them. Germline values: CDR1 MNHEY, CDR2 SMNVEV (reference sequence). The CDR3 nucleotides are TGTGCCAGCAGTTCGGGGATTATGAACACTGAAGCTTTCTTT. It translates to CASSSGIMNTEAFF.